This T cell receptor beta chain emerged from a study of stem cell transplantation in POMP-related autoinflammatory disease. General study results and limits: Unique TRB V-J gene pairings were limited in number in patients with PRAID.

Germline-derived CDR1 and CDR2 are SEHNR and FQNEAQ (reference sequence). The CDR3 loop spans 12 amino acids. The germline V and J ends were trimmed by 5 bases and 4 bases, with 7 bases remaining between them. Libraries were prepared by immunoSEQ multiplex PCR; TCRdb keeps only in-frame clonotypes and omits some of them. The data show some 30,000 clones, around 90% seen once. With regard to this clone: Its antigen is unknown.

The input for sequencing was CD4+ T cells from PBMCs, taken before stem cell transplantation. This chain joins TRBV7-9 and TRBJ2-3; weak D call: TRBD1 (6 bases). This receptor was obtained from a human donor with POMP-related autoinflammation and immune dysregulation (PRAID). CDR3 sequence (DNA): TGTGCCAGCAGCCCAGGGGCAGATACGCAGTATTTT. This translates into CASSPGADTQYF.